The clone carrying this T cell receptor beta chain showed up just a few times. The TCR beta CDR3 regions underwent amplification using RNA transcripts as the source. Primed by the HTBI set, a first-round RT-PCR was run on the TCR CDR3. TCRdb redid the calling of the multiplex PCR reads with MiXCR, one entry per CDR3 protein. The table has fewer than 450,000 distinct CDR3 sequences, approximately 17% seen once; the top ten hold 35% to 45%. These data belong to a study of T cells in Graves' hyperthyroidism and ophthalmopathy. The sample consisted of blood. This clonotype was sampled from a man aged 18 to 35 with Graves' ophthalmopathy.

The CDR3 sequence is CASSDQGAPDEQYF. Written as DNA, the CDR3 is TGTGCCAGTAGTGATCAGGGGGCGCCGGACGAGCAGTACTTC. This chain connects TRBV19 to TRBJ2-7; 8 nucleotides agree with TRBD1. The CDR3 is 14 residues long. Trimming took 5 bases from V and 5 from J; bases not matched to a gene: 8. Looked up from germline, CDR1 is LNHDA and CDR2 is SQIVND (reference sequence).